The sequence of this T cell receptor (beta chain) was determined in a study of tumor-infiltrating lymphocytes in primary liver carcinoma. DNA and RNA were both co-extracted from approximately 22-30 mg of bulk tissue that had not been sorted. Starting material of 450 to 500 ng total RNA yielded TCR beta cDNA via a constant-region primer. Generation of the TCR beta libraries relied on three nested multiplex PCR rounds using slightly modified ARM-PCR. Two initial PCR rounds of approximately 10 cycles each paired TRBV1-TRBV30 forward primers with a C-beta reverse primer. TCRdb re-derived calls from the multiplex PCR reads in MiXCR, one entry per CDR3 protein. The sample records around 80,000 distinct CDR3 sequences, around 70% being singletons. This clonotype has at least ten counts. Its antigen is currently unknown. The V end lost 5 bases, the J end lost 3 bases, and 23 bases lay between the germline ends. The germline CDR1 and CDR2 sequences are MDHEN and SYDVKM. This CDR3 spans 17 amino acids.

General observations from the study: Only about 8-25% of top clones appeared in all five tumor regions.

This clonotype was sampled from a man in his forties with primary liver carcinoma and hepatitis B virus infection. The specimen was liver tumor tissue from sampling region 1. Subset indicated: tumor region T1, superior pole. V usage is TRBV28 and J usage is TRBJ2-7; no definite D call. Written as DNA, the CDR3 is TGTGCCAGCAGTAACCCCCCGGGTATGAATAGCCGCTACGAGCAGTACTTC. This gives the protein CASSNPPGMNSRYEQYF.